This is a list of T cell receptor beta chains from one sample in a study of blood T cell repertoires in COVID-19. TCRdb's table, derived via immunoSEQ multiplex PCR, lists solely in-frame clones and lacks some. The sample records approximately 200,000 clones, around 85% being singletons. The sequencing sample was made of PBMCs or T cells enriched from blood (not recorded which). The source is a woman between 35 and 50 years old with acute COVID-19. Each CDR3 is given with its conserved first and last residue.

V gene: TRBV18; CDR3 protein: CASSPSGVTEAFF
V gene: TRBV29-1; CDR3 protein: CSVRDRVNTEAFF
V gene: TRBV4-2; CDR3 protein: CASSLRWDTQYF
V gene: TRBV19; CDR3 protein: CASSTSGGQETQYF
V gene: TRBV5-1; CDR3 protein: CASSSGQGGAVYNEQFF
V gene: TRBV5-4; CDR3 protein: CASSLGWGSGKNSYNEQFF
V gene: TRBV9; CDR3 protein: CASSVATGGSELFF
V gene: TRBV29-1; CDR3 protein: CSVEVQALEAFF
V gene: TRBV27; CDR3 protein: CASSLSWQSTMNTEAFF
V gene: TRBV6-6; CDR3 protein: CASSYSPYSNYEQYF
V gene: TRBV3-1/TRBV3-2; CDR3 protein: CASSAGTGVYEKLFF
V gene: TRBV29-1; CDR3 protein: CSVEEYGRGAKNIQYF
V gene: TRBV4-3; CDR3 protein: CASSQTQGAPGNTIYF
V gene: TRBV10-3; CDR3 protein: CAITGQPNTEAFF
V gene: TRBV28; CDR3 protein: CASSSNQRVGTQYF
V gene: TRBV5-1; CDR3 protein: CASGTGGARTEAFF
V gene: TRBV13; CDR3 protein: CASSSRGSLNTEAFF
V gene: TRBV30; CDR3 protein: CAWNRDPNYGYTF
V gene: TRBV5-1; CDR3 protein: CASKPGGAYNEQFF
V gene: TRBV5-5; CDR3 protein: CASSLVGSDTQYF
V gene: TRBV27; CDR3 protein: CASSLQYNSPLHF
V gene: TRBV6-5; CDR3 protein: CASSYGQGVDEQFF
V gene: TRBV6-1; CDR3 protein: CASSEAYRMAYEQYF
V gene: TRBV11-2; CDR3 protein: CASSARQRRSGNTIYF
V gene: TRBV28; CDR3 protein: CASRVRVKSSYNSPLHF
V gene: TRBV5-1; CDR3 protein: CASSLDSGQGYGYTF
V gene: TRBV7-2; CDR3 protein: CASSLDRDYGYTF
V gene: TRBV6-5; CDR3 protein: CASSPGQADEQYF
V gene: TRBV15; CDR3 protein: CATSSPFGETQYF
V gene: TRBV11-2; CDR3 protein: CASSIPLANEQFF
V gene: TRBV7-2; CDR3 protein: CASHLGTGLLNNSPLHF
V gene: TRBV6-5; CDR3 protein: CASSYDDSRTDTQYF
V gene: TRBV7-9; CDR3 protein: CASSLVTSGRNEQYF